This T cell receptor (beta chain) was observed in a study of cytomegalovirus exposure and HLA in healthy donors. The study's findings and limits: Among TCR sequences, most were rare, though some public TCRs appeared in many donors.

With regard to this clone: Its target is unknown.

The CDR3 has 17 amino acids. The junction had 8 bases not matched to a gene; V was cut back by 3 bases and J by 4 bases. Germline V gives CDR1 MGHRA, CDR2 YSYEKL. Clones were sequenced by immunoSEQ multiplex PCR, and TCRdb holds only the in-frame ones, with some missing. Of fewer than 250,000 clones in the sample, about 86% were seen once. The chain joins TRBV4-1 to TRBJ2-4; 11 positions agree with TRBD2. This sequence was found in a man aged 18 to 35 in good health and CMV-seronegative. The sequencing input was PBMCs. CDR3 in amino acids: CASSQQTSGAVKNIQYF. The CDR3 nucleotides read TGCGCCAGCAGCCAGCAGACTAGCGGGGCTGTAAAAAACATTCAGTACTTC.